This TCR beta chain was sequenced in a study of blood T cell repertoires in COVID-19. Study context: PBMCs, B-cell-depleted T cells, or T cells provided the cDNA or gDNA that made up the material.

Data came from immunoSEQ multiplex PCR; TCRdb stores just in-frame clones and leaves some out. The sample yields approximately 69,000 clones, 65% to 85% seen once. Per the germline V gene, CDR1 is SGHNT and CDR2 is YYREEE (reference sequence). The ends lost 0 bases at V and 0 bases at J; junction bases unmatched: 3. The length of the CDR3 is 17 residues. The chain recombines TRBV5-4 with TRBJ2-6; the match to TRBD2 covers 7 bases. The specimen sequenced was peripheral blood. This receptor was identified in a man in his sixties with acute or convalescent COVID-19. The CDR3 DNA follows: TGTGCCAGCAGCTTGGGGGGAGGGAGCTCTGGGGCCAACGTCCTGACTTTC. Translated: CASSLGGGSSGANVLTF.